These 8 T cell receptor beta chains were all obtained from the same sample, sequenced in a study of T-cell reconstitution after alpha-beta-depleted transplantation in children. Unique molecular identifiers were used to barcode this TCRbeta library. TCRdb re-called the PCR reads with MiXCR, one entry per CDR3 protein. The table has roughly 790,000 distinct CDR3 sequences, roughly 15% seen once. Sequenced material: PBMCs, mostly from graft donor cells, taken 360 days after TCRalphabeta/CD19-depleted stem cell transplant. These receptors were obtained from a male patient younger than 18 who had a stem cell transplant for acute lymphoblastic leukemia, so the T cells may come from the graft donor.

This clonotype turned up a few times. The genes are TRBV10-3 and TRBJ2-5; 7 bases are a match to TRBD1. CDR1 and CDR2 (germline): ENHRY, SYGVKD. The CDR3 contains 19 residues. The ends lost 10 bases at V and 0 bases at J; junction bases unmatched: 23. In DNA, the CDR3 is TGTGCCACCAAGGCGGTCGTACAGGGGCTAGCCGCTTACCAAGAGACCCAGTACTTC. This encodes CATKAVVQGLAAYQETQYF.

This clonotype was counted between two and nine times. The genes are TRBV20-1 and TRBJ2-7; D may be TRBD1 or TRBD2 (6 bases each). The V gene's germline CDR1 is DFQATT and CDR2 SNEGSKA (reference sequence). V shed 3 bases and J shed 3 bases, with 15 bases lying between them. This CDR3 has 14 residues. DNA for the CDR3: TGCAGTGCTAGTGACAGAAGGGGGGTCTACGAGCAGTACTTC. Amino acids: CSASDRRGVYEQYF.

The chain is built from TRBV12-3 or TRBV12-4 and TRBJ2-4; 9 bases agree with TRBD2. This CDR3 comprises 15 residues. Trimming cost V 5 bases and J 6 bases; bases outside gene matches: 8. Here the CDR3 reads CASSPRLAASNIQYF. The CDR3 nucleotides read TGTGCCAGCAGTCCACGACTAGCGGCCTCAAACATTCAGTACTTC.

The J gene is TRBJ1-1, the V gene TRBV3-1, with D maybe TRBD1 (5 bases). CDR3 size: 18 residues. The V end lost 10 bases, the J end lost 9 bases, and 36 bases lay between the germline ends. Germline loops: CDR1 LGHDT, CDR2 YNNKEL (reference sequence). CDR3 nucleotide sequence: TGTGCCATCTGTTTAATTATCGCCCCTTCCGGGGGTTACGAGAAAGCTTTCTTT. The encoded protein is CAICLIIAPSGGYEKAFF.

This clonotype was observed many times. The V and J genes are TRBV29-1 and TRBJ2-2, with 7 positions matching TRBD2. V shed 5 bases and J 3 bases; nucleotides not matched to a gene: 0. Germline CDR1 SQVTM, CDR2 ANQGSEA. The length of the CDR3 is 12 residues. CDR3 coding DNA: TGCAGCGTTCTAGCGGACACCGGGGAGCTGTTTTTT. This translates into CSVLADTGELFF.

This clonotype turned up a few times. The V gene is TRBV10-3, the J gene TRBJ1-2; D is uncertain. The CDR3 has 14 residues. Trimming took 6 bases from V and 0 from J, leaving 11 bases between them. The germline gives CDR1 ENHRY, CDR2 SYGVKD. The CDR3 spells CAIRTSGANYGYTF. As DNA, the CDR3 is TGTGCCATCAGAACAAGCGGTGCTAACTATGGCTACACCTTC.

This clonotype was counted at least ten times. This chain connects TRBV29-1 to TRBJ2-7, with TRBD1 matching over 7 bases. V was clipped by 5 bases and J by 1 base; unmatched bases: 2. CDR1 SQVTM and CDR2 ANQGSEA come from the germline V gene. The length of the CDR3 is 12 residues. CDR3 loop: CSVWDSSYEQYF. For the CDR3, the DNA is TGCAGCGTTTGGGACAGTTCCTACGAGCAGTACTTC.

The chain links TRBV7-2 to TRBJ2-3; D is unclear. Germline V gene sequence: CDR1 SGHTA, CDR2 FQGNSA. CDR3 length: 15 residues. Trimming took 0 bases from V and 2 from J, leaving 9 bases between them. CDR3 amino acids: CASSLAGRNTDTQYF. The DNA for the CDR3 is TGTGCCAGCAGCTTAGCAGGCAGGAACACAGATACGCAGTATTTT.